Listed below are T cell receptor beta chains from one sample, sequenced in a study of preoperative IRX-2 immunotherapy in early breast cancer. Assay: immunoSEQ multiplex PCR; the TCRdb copy retains only in-frame clones and omits some. The repertoire includes around 62,000 clones, roughly 95% of them detected once, and roughly 1.5% sits in the top ten. The biological material was taken from a patient treated with IRX-2 immunotherapy. These TCRs come from a human donor with breast cancer. CDR3s include the opening cysteine and the closing phenylalanine or tryptophan. The D gene is left open where the match is weak. Size is stated for part of the rows, as once, few or many counts, or as a class when the clone is expanded.

>NA|TRBJ1-5|TRBV6-1|NA
CASSEEQGNNQPQHF
TGTGCCAGCAGTGAAGAACAGGGCAACAATCAGCCCCAGCATTTT
>NA|TRBJ1-2|TRBV7-9|NA
CASSLQEYGYTF
TGTGCCAGCAGCTTACAGGAGTATGGCTACACCTTC
>NA|TRBJ2-1|TRBV18|NA
CASSPSSDEQFF
TGTGCCAGCTCACCCTCAAGCGATGAGCAGTTCTTC
>NA|TRBJ2-3|TRBV6-4|NA
CASSDSLATDTQYF
TGTGCCAGCAGTGACTCGCTAGCAACAGATACGCAGTATTTT
>NA|TRBJ2-2|TRBV18|NA
CASSIDAPGANTGELFF
TGTGCCAGCTCGATCGACGCCCCGGGGGCGAACACCGGGGAGCTGTTTTTT
>NA|TRBJ1-6|TRBV7-2|NA
CASSLAEPASPLHF
TGTGCCAGCAGCTTAGCAGAGCCAGCATCACCCCTCCACTTT
>NA|TRBJ1-1|TRBV18|TRBD1
CASSTSGTATEAFF
TGTGCCAGCTCTACCAGCGGGACAGCAACTGAAGCTTTCTTT
>NA|TRBJ1-1|TRBV6-6|NA
CASSLGRRYEAFF
TGTGCCAGCAGTTTAGGACGGCGATATGAAGCTTTCTTT
>NA|TRBJ2-5|TRBV6-5|NA
CASSYRGGETQYF
TGTGCCAGCAGTTACAGGGGCGGCGAGACCCAGTACTTC
>NA|TRBJ2-7|TRBV27|TRBD2
CASSYSGRAWREQYF
TGTGCCAGCAGTTATAGCGGGAGGGCCTGGCGCGAGCAGTACTTC
>NA|TRBJ1-6|TRBV19|NA
CASLGGLNSPLHF
TGTGCCAGTCTCGGGGGGCTTAATTCACCCCTCCACTTT
>NA|TRBJ2-5|TRBV9|NA
CASSVGGLETQYF
TGTGCCAGCAGCGTAGGGGGATTAGAGACCCAGTACTTC
>NA|TRBJ2-4|TRBV4-2|TRBD2
CASSQEGGRGDLAKNIQYF
TGTGCCAGCAGCCAAGAGGGGGGGAGGGGAGATTTAGCCAAAAACATTCAGTACTTC
>NA|TRBJ1-2|TRBV2|TRBD1
CASRALTGADYGYTF
TGTGCCAGCAGAGCTTTGACAGGGGCCGACTATGGCTACACCTTC
>NA|TRBJ2-5|TRBV6-1|TRBD2
CASSGLAGGQETQYF
TGTGCCAGCAGTGGTCTAGCGGGGGGGCAGGAGACCCAGTACTTC
>NA|TRBJ1-4|TRBV11-2|NA
CASSFVAATNEKLFF
TGTGCCAGCAGCTTTGTGGCTGCAACTAATGAAAAACTGTTTTTT
>NA|TRBJ2-7|TRBV7-2|TRBD2
CASSPRGGLRDEQYF
TGTGCCAGCAGCCCCCGGGGAGGGCTTCGTGACGAGCAGTACTTC
>NA|TRBJ2-3|TRBV21-1|NA
CASSKERLVPSSTDTQYF
TGTGCCAGCAGCAAGGAGAGACTAGTCCCTTCTAGCACAGATACGCAGTATTTT
>NA|TRBJ1-5|TRBV18|NA
CASSPEGSGQPQHF
TGTGCCAGCTCACCCGAGGGGTCGGGACAGCCCCAGCATTTT
>NA|TRBJ2-5|TRBV19|NA
CASSIGAGQETQYF
TGTGCCAGTAGTATAGGTGCGGGACAAGAGACCCAGTACTTC
>NA|TRBJ1-1|TRBV5-1|TRBD1
CASSLRGTGETEAFF
TGCGCCAGCAGCTTGAGGGGGACAGGGGAGACTGAAGCTTTCTTT
>NA|TRBJ1-2|TRBV19|NA
CASTADGNYGYTF
TGTGCCAGTACCGCGGACGGAAACTATGGCTACACCTTC
>NA|TRBJ1-1|TRBV30|NA
CAWSGLLVNTEAFF
TGTGCCTGGAGTGGCCTTCTGGTGAACACTGAAGCTTTCTTT
>NA|TRBJ1-4|TRBV4-1|NA
CASSQTVGEKLFF
TGCGCCAGCAGCCAAACCGTGGGGGAAAAACTGTTTTTT
>NA|TRBJ2-3|TRBV6-1|TRBD1
CASSWDRVGTDTQYF
TGTGCCAGCAGTTGGGACAGGGTAGGCACAGATACGCAGTATTTT
>NA|TRBJ2-1|TRBV27|TRBD2
CASSFNTRLAGVNEQFF
TGTGCCAGCAGTTTTAATACGAGACTAGCGGGAGTCAATGAGCAGTTCTTC
>NA|TRBJ2-6|TRBV5-6|NA
CASSTSGANVLTF
TGTGCCAGCAGCACCTCTGGGGCCAACGTCCTGACTTTC
>NA|TRBJ1-3|TRBV28|NA
CASSLRGYSGNTIYF
TGTGCCAGCAGTTTACGGGGATACTCTGGAAACACCATATATTTT
>NA|TRBJ2-2|TRBV28|TRBD1
CASSLGTVYTGELFF
TGTGCCAGCAGCTTAGGGACAGTTTACACCGGGGAGCTGTTTTTT
>NA|TRBJ2-3|TRBV4-3|TRBD1
CASSQGTGNEDTQYF
TGCGCCAGCAGCCAAGGGACAGGGAACGAAGATACGCAGTATTTT
>NA|TRBJ2-2|TRBV9|NA
CASSPGVGVDTGELFF
TGTGCCAGCAGTCCCGGGGTAGGGGTGGACACCGGGGAGCTGTTTTTT
>NA|TRBJ1-5|TRBV5-1|NA
CASSPEGGINQPQHF
TGCGCCAGCAGCCCCGAGGGGGGGATCAATCAGCCCCAGCATTTT
>NA|TRBJ2-7|TRBV15|NA
CATSRGLRYEQYF
TGTGCCACCAGCAGGGGATTACGCTACGAGCAGTACTTC
>NA|TRBJ2-3|TRBV10-3|TRBD2
CAISRTSGTDTQYF
TGTGCCATCAGCAGGACTAGCGGGACAGATACGCAGTATTTT
>NA|TRBJ2-3|TRBV28|NA
CASSFLADTQYF
TGTGCCAGCAGTTTTCTAGCAGATACGCAGTATTTT
>NA|TRBJ2-5|TRBV7-8|NA
CASSFDRNRGEQYF
TGTGCCAGCAGCTTCGACAGGAACCGGGGGGAGCAGTACTTC
>NA|TRBJ1-3|TRBV4-1|NA
CASSQVTMSGPGNTIYF
TGCGCCAGCAGCCAAGTTACCATGTCAGGACCTGGAAACACCATATATTTT
>NA|TRBJ1-5|TRBV28|NA
CASSFEDPIKMPQHF
TGTGCCAGCAGTTTCGAGGACCCCATAAAGATGCCCCAGCATTTT
>NA|TRBJ1-2|TRBV7-2|NA
CASSALQIGTGKYGYTF
TGTGCCAGCAGCGCTCTACAGATAGGTACAGGGAAATATGGCTACACCTTC
>NA|TRBJ2-7|TRBV5-8|NA
CASSLVALQYF
TGTGCCAGCAGCCTCGTCGCTTTGCAGTACTTC
>NA|TRBJ2-3|TRBV9|NA
CASTGVGDTQYF
TGTGCCAGCACGGGGGTAGGAGATACGCAGTATTTT
>NA|TRBJ2-7|TRBV13|NA
CASSRREGRREQYF
TGTGCCAGCAGCCGCCGAGAGGGGAGGCGCGAGCAGTACTTC
>NA|TRBJ2-2|TRBV5-1|NA
CASSLLWVLGELFF
TGCGCCAGCAGCTTACTATGGGTTTTAGGGGAGCTGTTTTTT
>once|TRBJ1-5|TRBV7-2|NA
CASSLGRGQPQHF
TGTGCCAGCAGCTTAGGTCGGGGCCAGCCCCAGCATTTT
>NA|TRBJ2-2|TRBV5-1|TRBD1
CASSTGQSTGELFF
TGCGCCAGCAGCACGGGACAGAGCACCGGGGAGCTGTTTTTT
>NA|TRBJ2-7|TRBV27|NA
CASRRSSDSDFTYEQYF
TGTGCCAGCAGACGTTCCTCGGACTCAGACTTTACCTACGAGCAGTACTTC
>NA|TRBJ1-2|TRBV2|NA
CASTAEWVNYGYTF
TGTGCCAGCACCGCAGAATGGGTTAACTATGGCTACACCTTC
>NA|TRBJ2-5|TRBV7-2|TRBD1
CASSLAGRGKTQYF
TGTGCCAGCAGCTTAGCGGGCAGGGGGAAGACCCAGTACTTC
>NA|TRBJ1-3|TRBV7-8|NA
CASSLTGTSGNTIYF
TGTGCCAGCAGCTTAACAGGAACCTCTGGAAACACCATATATTTT
>NA|TRBJ1-4|TRBV5-4|NA
CASSLDINEKLFF
TGTGCCAGCAGCTTGGACATTAATGAAAAACTGTTTTTT
>once|TRBJ2-7|TRBV7-8|NA
CASSSPSRAHEQYF
TGTGCCAGCAGCTCACCAAGTAGAGCGCACGAGCAGTACTTC
>NA|TRBJ2-1|TRBV20-1|NA
CSARVAAQFF
TGCAGTGCTAGGGTTGCGGCCCAGTTCTTC
>once|TRBJ2-7|TRBV7-3|NA
CASSLLGGGNEQYF
TGTGCCAGCAGCCTCCTAGGGGGCGGGAACGAGCAGTACTTC
>NA|TRBJ2-3|TRBV7-3|NA
CASSTFSDTQYF
TGTGCCAGCAGCACCTTCTCAGATACGCAGTATTTT
>NA|TRBJ2-3|TRBV5-8|NA
CASSLVTPGTDTQYF
TGTGCCAGCAGCTTGGTCACGCCGGGCACAGATACGCAGTATTTT
>NA|TRBJ1-5|TRBV28|NA
CASSFWGTNQPQHF
TGTGCCAGCAGTTTCTGGGGGACCAATCAGCCCCAGCATTTT